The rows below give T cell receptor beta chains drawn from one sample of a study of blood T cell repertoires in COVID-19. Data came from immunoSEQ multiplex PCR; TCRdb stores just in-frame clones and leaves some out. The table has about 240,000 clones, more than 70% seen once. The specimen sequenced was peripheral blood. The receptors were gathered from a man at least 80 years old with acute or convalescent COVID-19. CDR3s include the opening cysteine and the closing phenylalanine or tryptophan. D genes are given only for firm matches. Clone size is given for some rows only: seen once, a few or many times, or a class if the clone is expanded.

cdr3_aa: CASTPRGAAQPQHF; cdr3_nt: TGTGCCAGCACCCCCCGGGGGGCGGCTCAGCCCCAGCATTTT; v_call: TRBV5-8; d_call: NA; clone_size: NA; j_call: TRBJ1-5
cdr3_aa: CASSPGLAGSWQFF; cdr3_nt: TGCGCCAGCAGCCCGGGACTAGCGGGTTCTTGGCAGTTCTTC; v_call: TRBV5-1; d_call: TRBD2; clone_size: NA; j_call: TRBJ2-1
cdr3_aa: CASSLLAYEQYF; cdr3_nt: TGTGCCAGCAGCCTATTAGCCTACGAGCAGTACTTC; v_call: TRBV28; d_call: NA; clone_size: NA; j_call: TRBJ2-7
cdr3_aa: CASSSGTVSGNTIYF; cdr3_nt: TGTGCCAGCAGCTCCGGGACAGTCTCTGGAAACACCATATATTTT; v_call: TRBV9; d_call: TRBD1; clone_size: NA; j_call: TRBJ1-3
cdr3_aa: CASSLNSGQGAKETQYF; cdr3_nt: TGTGCCAGCAGCTTAAATAGCGGACAGGGGGCGAAAGAGACCCAGTACTTC; v_call: TRBV7-2; d_call: TRBD1; clone_size: NA; j_call: TRBJ2-5
cdr3_aa: CASSLGTANYGYTF; cdr3_nt: TGTGCCAGCAGCTTGGGGACTGCTAACTATGGCTACACCTTC; v_call: TRBV7-9; d_call: NA; clone_size: NA; j_call: TRBJ1-2
cdr3_aa: CSASRRRAGGRTDTQYF; cdr3_nt: TGCAGTGCTAGTCGCCGGCGCGCGGGAGGGCGCACAGATACGCAGTATTTT; v_call: TRBV20-1; d_call: TRBD2; clone_size: once; j_call: TRBJ2-3
cdr3_aa: CASSLFQARSNEQFF; cdr3_nt: TGCGCCAGCAGCTTGTTCCAGGCCAGGTCCAATGAGCAGTTCTTC; v_call: TRBV5-1; d_call: NA; clone_size: NA; j_call: TRBJ2-1
cdr3_aa: CATVGGGQFFKPQHF; cdr3_nt: TGTGCCACCGTAGGGGGCGGACAGTTCTTTAAGCCCCAGCATTTT; v_call: TRBV19; d_call: TRBD1; clone_size: NA; j_call: TRBJ1-5
cdr3_aa: CASSYSTGGTEAFF; cdr3_nt: TGTGCCAGCAGTTACTCGACAGGGGGCACTGAAGCTTTCTTT; v_call: TRBV6-5; d_call: TRBD1; clone_size: few; j_call: TRBJ1-1
cdr3_aa: CASSPGAVYGYTF; cdr3_nt: TGTGCCAGCAGCCCAGGGGCTGTCTATGGCTACACCTTC; v_call: TRBV28; d_call: NA; clone_size: NA; j_call: TRBJ1-2
cdr3_aa: CASSFWLLAGGGEQFF; cdr3_nt: TGTGCCAGCAGCTTTTGGCTACTAGCGGGGGGTGGTGAGCAGTTCTTC; v_call: TRBV7-2; d_call: TRBD2; clone_size: NA; j_call: TRBJ2-1
cdr3_aa: CSVVGTGNTEAFF; cdr3_nt: TGCAGCGTTGTTGGGACAGGGAACACTGAAGCTTTCTTT; v_call: TRBV29-1; d_call: TRBD1; clone_size: NA; j_call: TRBJ1-1
cdr3_aa: CASSLRQGSTNEKLFF; cdr3_nt: TGTGCCAGCAGCTTGAGACAGGGTTCAACTAATGAAAAACTGTTTTTT; v_call: TRBV5-4; d_call: TRBD1; clone_size: NA; j_call: TRBJ1-4
cdr3_aa: CASSPLMGQGSHEQYF; cdr3_nt: TGTGCCAGCTCACCACTTATGGGACAGGGGAGCCACGAGCAGTACTTC; v_call: TRBV18; d_call: TRBD1; clone_size: few; j_call: TRBJ2-7
cdr3_aa: CASSFKSGLNTGELFF; cdr3_nt: TGTGCCAGCAGCTTTAAGTCAGGACTGAACACCGGGGAGCTGTTTTTT; v_call: TRBV5-8; d_call: NA; clone_size: NA; j_call: TRBJ2-2
cdr3_aa: CASSLGGLYGYTF; cdr3_nt: TGTGCCAGCAGTTTGGGGGGTCTCTATGGCTACACCTTC; v_call: TRBV28; d_call: NA; clone_size: NA; j_call: TRBJ1-2
cdr3_aa: CASSQTSYEQYF; cdr3_nt: TGTGCCAGCAGCCAAACCAGTTACGAGCAGTACTTC; v_call: TRBV3-1/TRBV3-2; d_call: NA; clone_size: NA; j_call: TRBJ2-7
cdr3_aa: CASSPTMSGEGGYTF; cdr3_nt: TGTGCCAGCAGCCCTACGATGTCAGGGGAAGGTGGCTACACCTTC; v_call: TRBV7-2; d_call: NA; clone_size: NA; j_call: TRBJ1-2
cdr3_aa: CASSLEQTYEQYF; cdr3_nt: TGCGCCAGCAGCTTGGAGCAAACCTACGAGCAGTACTTC; v_call: TRBV5-1; d_call: NA; clone_size: few; j_call: TRBJ2-7
cdr3_aa: CASSSGDRVLNTEAFF; cdr3_nt: TGCGCCAGCAGCTCGGGGGACAGGGTTTTGAACACTGAAGCTTTCTTT; v_call: TRBV5-1; d_call: TRBD1; clone_size: few; j_call: TRBJ1-1
cdr3_aa: CASSLIQNTEAFF; cdr3_nt: TGTGCCAGCAGCTTAATTCAGAACACTGAAGCTTTCTTT; v_call: TRBV7-9; d_call: NA; clone_size: NA; j_call: TRBJ1-1
cdr3_aa: CASKVGGTATNEKLFF; cdr3_nt: TGTGCCAGTAAAGTGGGAGGGACCGCAACTAATGAAAAACTGTTTTTT; v_call: TRBV19; d_call: NA; clone_size: few; j_call: TRBJ1-4
cdr3_aa: CASSVVDSQPDTQYF; cdr3_nt: TGTGCCAGCAGCGTAGTGGACAGCCAGCCAGATACGCAGTATTTT; v_call: TRBV9; d_call: NA; clone_size: NA; j_call: TRBJ2-3
cdr3_aa: CASSNTGQSNYGYTF; cdr3_nt: TGTGCCAGCAGTAACACAGGACAGAGTAACTATGGCTACACCTTC; v_call: TRBV2; d_call: NA; clone_size: NA; j_call: TRBJ1-2
cdr3_aa: CASSADRGTTEQFF; cdr3_nt: TGTGCCAGCAGCGCCGACAGGGGTACGACTGAGCAGTTCTTC; v_call: TRBV7-3; d_call: TRBD1; clone_size: NA; j_call: TRBJ2-1
cdr3_aa: CASMEDGYTEAFF; cdr3_nt: TGTGCCAGCATGGAAGACGGGTACACTGAAGCTTTCTTT; v_call: TRBV2; d_call: NA; clone_size: NA; j_call: TRBJ1-1
cdr3_aa: CASSTSHGKQSVRREQYF; cdr3_nt: TGTGCCAGCAGCACCTCTCACGGGAAGCAATCCGTACGAAGGGAGCAGTACTTC; v_call: TRBV21-1; d_call: NA; clone_size: NA; j_call: TRBJ2-7
cdr3_aa: CASSLRYPYEQYF; cdr3_nt: TGTGCCAGCAGCTTACGGTACCCCTACGAGCAGTACTTC; v_call: TRBV7-2; d_call: NA; clone_size: NA; j_call: TRBJ2-7
cdr3_aa: CASSIEGGRGDNEQFF; cdr3_nt: TGTGCCAGTAGTATAGAAGGGGGGCGGGGGGACAATGAGCAGTTCTTC; v_call: TRBV19; d_call: TRBD2; clone_size: NA; j_call: TRBJ2-1
cdr3_aa: CASSPPGSEKLFF; cdr3_nt: TGTGCCAGCTCACCTCCGGGAAGCGAAAAACTGTTTTTT; v_call: TRBV18; d_call: NA; clone_size: NA; j_call: TRBJ1-4
cdr3_aa: CASSPVMNTEAFF; cdr3_nt: TGTGCCAGCAGCCCGGTCATGAACACTGAAGCTTTCTTT; v_call: TRBV5-4; d_call: NA; clone_size: NA; j_call: TRBJ1-1
cdr3_aa: CASSELVRGDYGYTF; cdr3_nt: TGTGCCAGCAGTGAATTGGTGCGGGGGGACTATGGCTACACCTTC; v_call: TRBV6-1; d_call: NA; clone_size: NA; j_call: TRBJ1-2
cdr3_aa: CASSGVGGGYQPQHF; cdr3_nt: TGTGCCAGCAGTGGGGTGGGCGGCGGGTATCAGCCCCAGCATTTT; v_call: TRBV6-2/TRBV6-3; d_call: NA; clone_size: once; j_call: TRBJ1-5
cdr3_aa: CASSLSYYEQYF; cdr3_nt: TGTGCCAGCAGTTTGTCGTATTACGAGCAGTACTTC; v_call: TRBV6-1; d_call: NA; clone_size: NA; j_call: TRBJ2-7
cdr3_aa: CASSVGVKRDEQFF; cdr3_nt: TGTGCCAGCAGCGTAGGGGTTAAACGGGATGAGCAGTTCTTC; v_call: TRBV9; d_call: NA; clone_size: NA; j_call: TRBJ2-1
cdr3_aa: CASSSGLAGGPSSYEQYF; cdr3_nt: TGCGCCAGCAGCTCAGGACTAGCGGGGGGCCCAAGCTCCTACGAGCAGTACTTC; v_call: TRBV5-1; d_call: TRBD2; clone_size: NA; j_call: TRBJ2-7
cdr3_aa: CASSPSGGRNQPQHF; cdr3_nt: TGTGCCAGCTCACCGTCCGGAGGGCGCAATCAGCCCCAGCATTTT; v_call: TRBV18; d_call: NA; clone_size: NA; j_call: TRBJ1-5
cdr3_aa: CSAAQVQYF; cdr3_nt: TGCAGTGCCGCGCAGGTGCAGTACTTC; v_call: TRBV20-1; d_call: NA; clone_size: NA; j_call: TRBJ2-7
cdr3_aa: CASSILLTGGAEQYF; cdr3_nt: TGTGCCAGTAGTATCCTCTTGACAGGGGGCGCAGAGCAGTACTTC; v_call: TRBV19; d_call: TRBD1; clone_size: NA; j_call: TRBJ2-7
cdr3_aa: CASSQDRGRSHGYTF; cdr3_nt: TGTGCCAGCAGTCAGGACAGGGGGCGGTCCCATGGCTACACCTTC; v_call: TRBV2; d_call: TRBD1; clone_size: NA; j_call: TRBJ1-2
cdr3_aa: CATSRGNRGDTIYF; cdr3_nt: TGTGCCACCAGCAGAGGGAACAGGGGGGACACCATATATTTT; v_call: TRBV15; d_call: TRBD1; clone_size: few; j_call: TRBJ1-3
cdr3_aa: CASSLERGGTEAFF; cdr3_nt: TGCGCCAGCAGCTTGGAACGGGGTGGCACTGAAGCTTTCTTT; v_call: TRBV5-1; d_call: NA; clone_size: NA; j_call: TRBJ1-1
cdr3_aa: CASSSQENRGNEQFF; cdr3_nt: TGCGCCAGCAGCTCGCAAGAGAATAGGGGCAATGAGCAGTTCTTC; v_call: TRBV5-1; d_call: NA; clone_size: NA; j_call: TRBJ2-1
cdr3_aa: CASSLSVGDSSYEQYF; cdr3_nt: TGTGCCAGCAGCTTGAGCGTAGGCGACAGCTCCTACGAGCAGTACTTC; v_call: TRBV5-4; d_call: NA; clone_size: NA; j_call: TRBJ2-7
cdr3_aa: CASSRTRSNEQFF; cdr3_nt: TGTGCCAGCTCGCGGACTAGGAGCAATGAGCAGTTCTTC; v_call: TRBV7-3; d_call: TRBD2; clone_size: NA; j_call: TRBJ2-1
cdr3_aa: CASSRAGLGGSDTQYF; cdr3_nt: TGCGCCAGCAGCCGGGCTGGACTAGGGGGGTCAGATACGCAGTATTTT; v_call: TRBV5-1; d_call: NA; clone_size: NA; j_call: TRBJ2-3
cdr3_aa: CASSADRMSTDTQYF; cdr3_nt: TGTGCCAGCAGCGCGGACAGGATGAGCACAGATACGCAGTATTTT; v_call: TRBV9; d_call: TRBD1; clone_size: NA; j_call: TRBJ2-3
cdr3_aa: CASTSVSGNTIYF; cdr3_nt: TGTGCCAGCACCTCGGTCTCTGGAAACACCATATATTTT; v_call: TRBV6-5; d_call: NA; clone_size: NA; j_call: TRBJ1-3
cdr3_aa: CASSAGGPQHF; cdr3_nt: TGTGCCAGCAGTGCGGGGGGGCCCCAGCATTTT; v_call: TRBV2; d_call: NA; clone_size: NA; j_call: TRBJ1-5
cdr3_aa: CASSFPTGENTEAFF; cdr3_nt: TGTGCCAGCAGCTTCCCGACAGGGGAGAACACTGAAGCTTTCTTT; v_call: TRBV5-4; d_call: TRBD1; clone_size: NA; j_call: TRBJ1-1
cdr3_aa: CASSRWSGYEQYF; cdr3_nt: TGTGCCAGCAGCAGGTGGTCGGGGTACGAGCAGTACTTC; v_call: TRBV7-2; d_call: NA; clone_size: once; j_call: TRBJ2-7
cdr3_aa: CASSAGGTFYNEQFF; cdr3_nt: TGTGCCAGCAGTGCGGGAGGGACTTTCTACAATGAGCAGTTCTTC; v_call: TRBV2; d_call: TRBD2; clone_size: NA; j_call: TRBJ2-1
cdr3_aa: CASRQDTLNTEAFF; cdr3_nt: TGTGCCAGTAGGCAGGACACCCTGAACACTGAAGCTTTCTTT; v_call: TRBV19; d_call: NA; clone_size: NA; j_call: TRBJ1-1
cdr3_aa: CASGRAGNTEAFF; cdr3_nt: TGTGCCAGCGGACGGGCGGGGAACACTGAAGCTTTCTTT; v_call: TRBV12-3/TRBV12-4; d_call: NA; clone_size: NA; j_call: TRBJ1-1
cdr3_aa: CASRDGGLTDTQYF; cdr3_nt: TGTGCCAGCAGGGACGGGGGGCTTACAGATACGCAGTATTTT; v_call: TRBV6-6; d_call: NA; clone_size: NA; j_call: TRBJ2-3
cdr3_aa: CASSSQMNTEAFF; cdr3_nt: TGTGCCAGCAGCTCCCAGATGAACACTGAAGCTTTCTTT; v_call: TRBV7-9; d_call: NA; clone_size: NA; j_call: TRBJ1-1
cdr3_aa: CASSASEDYGYTF; cdr3_nt: TGTGCCAGCAGCGCAAGTGAGGACTATGGCTACACCTTC; v_call: TRBV2; d_call: NA; clone_size: NA; j_call: TRBJ1-2
cdr3_aa: CASSPSNRGGSTEAFF; cdr3_nt: TGTGCCAGCTCACCTTCAAACAGGGGAGGAAGTACTGAAGCTTTCTTT; v_call: TRBV18; d_call: TRBD1; clone_size: NA; j_call: TRBJ1-1